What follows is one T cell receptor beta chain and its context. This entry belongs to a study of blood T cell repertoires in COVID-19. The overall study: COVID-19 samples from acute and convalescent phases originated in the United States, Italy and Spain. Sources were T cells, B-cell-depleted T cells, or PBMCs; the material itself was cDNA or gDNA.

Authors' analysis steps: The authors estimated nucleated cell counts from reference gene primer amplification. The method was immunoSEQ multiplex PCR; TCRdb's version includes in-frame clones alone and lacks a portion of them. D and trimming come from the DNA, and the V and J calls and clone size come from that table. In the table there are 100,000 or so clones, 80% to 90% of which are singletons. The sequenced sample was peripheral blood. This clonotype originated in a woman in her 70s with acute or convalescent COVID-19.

Here the CDR3 reads CASSSDRAYQETQYF. In DNA form, the CDR3 reads TGTGCCAGCAGCTCGGACAGGGCGTACCAAGAGACCCAGTACTTC. This chain joins TRBV7-9 and TRBJ2-5, with TRBD1 identical over 8 bases. The CDR3 runs to 15 residues. Losses at the gene ends were 4 bases for V and 0 bases for J; bases not matched to a gene: 4. Germline V gene data show CDR1 as SEHNR and CDR2 as FQNEAQ (reference sequence). Variable domain in full (rest from reference TRBV7-9 and TRBJ2-5): DTGVSQNPRHKITKRGQNVTFRCDPISEHNRLYWYRQTLGQGPEFLTYFQNEAQLEKSRLLSDRFSAERPKGSFSTLEIQRTEQGDSAMYLCASSSDRAYQETQYFGPGTRLLVL.